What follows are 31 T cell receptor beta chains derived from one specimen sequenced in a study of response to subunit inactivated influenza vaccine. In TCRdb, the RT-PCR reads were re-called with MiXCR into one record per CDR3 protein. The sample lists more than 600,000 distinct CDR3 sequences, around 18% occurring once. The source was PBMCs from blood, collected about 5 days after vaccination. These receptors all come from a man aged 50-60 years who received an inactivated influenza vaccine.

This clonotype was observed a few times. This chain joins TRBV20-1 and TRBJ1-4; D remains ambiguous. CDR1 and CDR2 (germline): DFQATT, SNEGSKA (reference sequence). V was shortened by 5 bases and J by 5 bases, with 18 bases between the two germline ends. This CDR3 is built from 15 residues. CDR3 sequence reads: CSALLFGKANEKLFF. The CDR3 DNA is TGCAGTGCTCTACTATTTGGGAAGGCCAATGAAAAACTGTTTTTT.

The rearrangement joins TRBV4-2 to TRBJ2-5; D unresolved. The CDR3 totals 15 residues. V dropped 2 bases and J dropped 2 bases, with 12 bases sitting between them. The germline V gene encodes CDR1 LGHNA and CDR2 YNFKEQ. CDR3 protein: CASSQRPGNQETQYF. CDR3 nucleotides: TGTGCCAGCAGCCAAAGACCGGGTAATCAAGAGACCCAGTACTTC.

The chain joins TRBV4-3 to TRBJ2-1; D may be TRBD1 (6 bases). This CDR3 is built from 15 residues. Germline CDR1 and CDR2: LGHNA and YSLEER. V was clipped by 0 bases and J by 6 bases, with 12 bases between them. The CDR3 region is CASSQEPGHINEQFF. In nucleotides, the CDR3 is TGCGCCAGCAGCCAAGAGCCGGGACATATCAATGAGCAGTTCTTC.

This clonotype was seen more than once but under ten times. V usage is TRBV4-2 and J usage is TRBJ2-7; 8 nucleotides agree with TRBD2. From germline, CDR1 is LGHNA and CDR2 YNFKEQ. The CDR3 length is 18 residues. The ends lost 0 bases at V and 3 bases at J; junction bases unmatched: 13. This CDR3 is CASSQEGGRSGGRYEQYF. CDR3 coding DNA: TGTGCCAGCAGCCAAGAGGGCGGCCGCAGCGGGGGACGCTACGAGCAGTACTTC.

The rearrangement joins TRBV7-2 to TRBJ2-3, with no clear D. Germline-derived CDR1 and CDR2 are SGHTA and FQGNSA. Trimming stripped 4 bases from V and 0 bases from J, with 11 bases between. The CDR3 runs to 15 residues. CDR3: CASSSRSISTDTQYF. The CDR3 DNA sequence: TGTGCCAGCAGCTCGAGATCGATTAGCACAGATACGCAGTATTTT.

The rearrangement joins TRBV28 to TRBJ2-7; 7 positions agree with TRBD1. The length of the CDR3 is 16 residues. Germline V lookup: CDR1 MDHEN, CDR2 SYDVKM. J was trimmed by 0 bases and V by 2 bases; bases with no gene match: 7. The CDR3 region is CASSLIGDRASYEQYF. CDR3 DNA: TGTGCCAGCAGTTTAATAGGGGACAGAGCCTCCTACGAGCAGTACTTC.

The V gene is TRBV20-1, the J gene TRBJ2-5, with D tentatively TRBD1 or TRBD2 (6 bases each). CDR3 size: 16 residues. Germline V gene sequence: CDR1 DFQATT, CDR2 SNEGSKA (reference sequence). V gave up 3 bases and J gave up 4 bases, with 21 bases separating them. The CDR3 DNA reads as TGCAGTGCTAGTCCGGGGGCGATGGGAAGTGGAGAGACCCAGTACTTC. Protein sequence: CSASPGAMGSGETQYF.

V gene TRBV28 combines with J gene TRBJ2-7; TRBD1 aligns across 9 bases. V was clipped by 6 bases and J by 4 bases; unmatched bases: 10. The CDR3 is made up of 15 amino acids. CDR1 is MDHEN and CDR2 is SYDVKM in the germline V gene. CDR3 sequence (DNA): TGTGCCAGCAGGATGCCGGGACAGGGACGGTACGAGCAGTACTTC. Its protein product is CASRMPGQGRYEQYF.

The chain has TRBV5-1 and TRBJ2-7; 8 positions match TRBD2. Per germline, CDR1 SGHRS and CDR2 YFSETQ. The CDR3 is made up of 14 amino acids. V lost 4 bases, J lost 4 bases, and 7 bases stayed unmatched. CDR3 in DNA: TGCGCCAGCAGCCTTCGCGGGGGGCCTTACGAGCAGTACTTC. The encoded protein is CASSLRGGPYEQYF.

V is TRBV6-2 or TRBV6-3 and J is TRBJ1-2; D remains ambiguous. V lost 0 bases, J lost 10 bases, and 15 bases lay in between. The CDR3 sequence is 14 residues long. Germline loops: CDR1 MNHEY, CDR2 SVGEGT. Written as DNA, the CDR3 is TGTGCCAGCAGTTACTCACTTCTCGCCCAGACCTACACCTTC. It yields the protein CASSYSLLAQTYTF.

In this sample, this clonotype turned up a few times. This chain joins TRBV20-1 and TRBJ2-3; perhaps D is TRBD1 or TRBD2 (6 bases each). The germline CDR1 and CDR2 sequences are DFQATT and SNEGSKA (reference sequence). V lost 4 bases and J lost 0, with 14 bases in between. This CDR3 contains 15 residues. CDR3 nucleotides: TGCAGTGCTACCAAAGGGGGGCCTAGCACAGATACGCAGTATTTT. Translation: CSATKGGPSTDTQYF.

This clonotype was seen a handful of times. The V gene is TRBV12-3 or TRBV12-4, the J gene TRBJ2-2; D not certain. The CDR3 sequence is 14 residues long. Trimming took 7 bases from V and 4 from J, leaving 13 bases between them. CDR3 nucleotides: TGTGCCAGCACTTTCTTAGGGTCCACCGGGGAGCTGTTTTTT. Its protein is CASTFLGSTGELFF.

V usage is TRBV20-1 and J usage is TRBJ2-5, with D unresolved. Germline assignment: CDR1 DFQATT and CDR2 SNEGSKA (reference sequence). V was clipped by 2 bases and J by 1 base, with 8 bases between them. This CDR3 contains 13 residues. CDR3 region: CSARILSQETQYF. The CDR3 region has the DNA TGCAGTGCTAGAATCCTCAGCCAAGAGACCCAGTACTTC.

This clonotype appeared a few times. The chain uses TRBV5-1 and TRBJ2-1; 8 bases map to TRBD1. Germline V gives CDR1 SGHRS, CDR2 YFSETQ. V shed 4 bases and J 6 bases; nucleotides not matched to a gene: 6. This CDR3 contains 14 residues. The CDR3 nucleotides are TGCGCCAGCAGCATCGGACAGGGCAGCAATGAGCAGTTCTTC. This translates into CASSIGQGSNEQFF.

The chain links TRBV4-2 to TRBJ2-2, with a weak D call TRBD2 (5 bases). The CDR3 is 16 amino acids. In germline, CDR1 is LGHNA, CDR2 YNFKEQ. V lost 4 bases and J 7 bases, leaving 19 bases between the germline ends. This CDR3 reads CASSLRRAGFVGELFF. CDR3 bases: TGTGCCAGCAGCCTTAGGCGGGCCGGTTTCGTCGGGGAGCTGTTTTTT.

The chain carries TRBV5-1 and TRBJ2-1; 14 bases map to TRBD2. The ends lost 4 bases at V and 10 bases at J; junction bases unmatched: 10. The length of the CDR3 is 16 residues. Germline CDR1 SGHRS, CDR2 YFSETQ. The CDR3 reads CASSPSGLAGGHEQFF. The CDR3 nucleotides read TGCGCCAGCAGCCCGAGCGGACTAGCGGGGGGCCACGAGCAGTTCTTC.

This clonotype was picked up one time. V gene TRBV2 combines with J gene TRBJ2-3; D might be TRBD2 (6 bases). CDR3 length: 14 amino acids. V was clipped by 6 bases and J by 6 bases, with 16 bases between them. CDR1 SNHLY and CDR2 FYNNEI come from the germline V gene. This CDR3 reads CASRWEALMDTQYF. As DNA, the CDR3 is TGTGCCAGCAGGTGGGAGGCCCTTATGGATACGCAGTATTTT.

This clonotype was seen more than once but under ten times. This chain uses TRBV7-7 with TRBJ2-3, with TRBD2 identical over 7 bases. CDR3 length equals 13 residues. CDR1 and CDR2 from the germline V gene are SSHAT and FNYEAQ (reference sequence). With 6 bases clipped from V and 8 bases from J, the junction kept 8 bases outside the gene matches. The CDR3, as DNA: TGTGCCAGCAGTCTGGGGAGGGAACGTACGCAGTATTTT. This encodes CASSLGRERTQYF.

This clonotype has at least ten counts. The CDR3 DNA sequence: TGCGCCAGCAGCCCCGGGACAGGCGACTATAATTCACCCCTCCACTTT. Translated, it gives CASSPGTGDYNSPLHF. This chain joins TRBV5-1 and TRBJ1-6; TRBD1 matches 8 bases. The V gene end was trimmed by 4 bases and the J gene end by 3 bases; junction bases not matched to a gene: 6. CDR3 length: 16 amino acids. Germline V gene sequence: CDR1 SGHRS, CDR2 YFSETQ.

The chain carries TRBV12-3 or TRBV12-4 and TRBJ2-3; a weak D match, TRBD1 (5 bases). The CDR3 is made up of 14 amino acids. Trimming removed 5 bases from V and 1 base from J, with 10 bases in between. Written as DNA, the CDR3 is TGTGCCAGCAGTCAGACAGTGGGCACAGATACGCAGTATTTT. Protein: CASSQTVGTDTQYF.

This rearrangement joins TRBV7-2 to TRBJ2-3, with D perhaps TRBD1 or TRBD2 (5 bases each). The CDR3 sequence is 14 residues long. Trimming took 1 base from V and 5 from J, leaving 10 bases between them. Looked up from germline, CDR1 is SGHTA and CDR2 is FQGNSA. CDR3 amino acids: CASSLGGSIDTQYF. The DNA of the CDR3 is TGTGCCAGCAGCTTAGGGGGGAGTATAGATACGCAGTATTTT.

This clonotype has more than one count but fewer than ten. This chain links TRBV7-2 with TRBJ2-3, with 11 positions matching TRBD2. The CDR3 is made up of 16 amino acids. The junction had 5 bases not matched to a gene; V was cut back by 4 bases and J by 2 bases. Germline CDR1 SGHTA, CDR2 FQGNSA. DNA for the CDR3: TGTGCCAGCAGCTCCAGGGGACTAGCGGACACAGATACGCAGTATTTT. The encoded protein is CASSSRGLADTDTQYF.

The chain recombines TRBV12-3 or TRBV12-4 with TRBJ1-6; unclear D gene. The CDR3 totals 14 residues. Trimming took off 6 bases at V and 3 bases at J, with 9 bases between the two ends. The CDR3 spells CASRQQIYNSPLHF. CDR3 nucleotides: TGTGCCAGCAGGCAACAGATCTATAATTCACCCCTCCACTTT.

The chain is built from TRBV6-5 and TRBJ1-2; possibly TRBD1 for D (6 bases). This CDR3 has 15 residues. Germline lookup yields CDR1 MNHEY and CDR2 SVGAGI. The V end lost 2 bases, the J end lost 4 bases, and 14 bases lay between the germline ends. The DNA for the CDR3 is TGTGCCAGCAGTTACACAACAGGGACCACCTATGGCTACACCTTC. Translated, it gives CASSYTTGTTYGYTF.

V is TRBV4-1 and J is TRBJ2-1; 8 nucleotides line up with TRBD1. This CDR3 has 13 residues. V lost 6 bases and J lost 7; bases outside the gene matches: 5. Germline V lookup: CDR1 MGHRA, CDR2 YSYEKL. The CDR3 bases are TGCGCCAGCAGACGGACAGGGAGGAATGAGCAGTTCTTC. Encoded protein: CASRRTGRNEQFF.

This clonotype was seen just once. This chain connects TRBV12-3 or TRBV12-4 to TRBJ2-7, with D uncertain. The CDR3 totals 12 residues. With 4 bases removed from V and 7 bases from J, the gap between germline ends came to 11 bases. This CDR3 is CASSSDRKEQYF. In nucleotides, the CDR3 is TGTGCCAGCAGTTCGGACCGGAAGGAGCAGTACTTC.

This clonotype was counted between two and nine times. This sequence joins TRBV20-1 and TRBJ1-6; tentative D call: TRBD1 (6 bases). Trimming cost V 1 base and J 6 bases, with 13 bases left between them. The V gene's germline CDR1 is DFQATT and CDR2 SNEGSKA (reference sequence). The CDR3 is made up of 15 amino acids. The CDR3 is CSARVGEGVNSPLHF. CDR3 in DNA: TGCAGTGCTAGAGTGGGGGAGGGGGTTAATTCACCCCTCCACTTT.

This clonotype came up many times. DNA for the CDR3: TGTGCCAGCAGCTCCGGGAGTAACGAGCAGTACTTC. Its protein is CASSSGSNEQYF. J is TRBJ2-7 and V is TRBV7-2; weak D call: TRBD2 (6 bases). The germline V and J ends were trimmed by 4 bases and 5 bases, with 9 bases remaining between them. This CDR3 contains 12 residues. Looked up from germline, CDR1 is SGHTA and CDR2 is FQGNSA.

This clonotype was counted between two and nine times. The CDR3 DNA reads TGTGCCAGCAGTTCTTCCTCACTAGCGGGAGGGGCCCAGTACTTC. As protein: CASSSSSLAGGAQYF. The chain employs TRBV28 and TRBJ2-5; 13 bases agree with TRBD2. Germline V CDR1 and CDR2: MDHEN, SYDVKM. The CDR3 is 15 residues long. The ends lost 4 bases at V and 9 bases at J; junction bases unmatched: 8.

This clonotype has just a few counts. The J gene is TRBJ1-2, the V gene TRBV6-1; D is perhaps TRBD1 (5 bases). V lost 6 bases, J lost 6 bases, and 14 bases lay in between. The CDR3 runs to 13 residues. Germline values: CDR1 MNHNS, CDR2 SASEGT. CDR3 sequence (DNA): TGTGCCAGCAGCGACGGGGGAGGGAATGGCTACACCTTC. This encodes CASSDGGGNGYTF.

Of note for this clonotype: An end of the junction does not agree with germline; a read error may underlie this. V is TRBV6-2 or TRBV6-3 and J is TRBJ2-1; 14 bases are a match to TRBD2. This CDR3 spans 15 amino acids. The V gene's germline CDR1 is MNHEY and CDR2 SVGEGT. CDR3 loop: CASSLTSGGAKVSIF. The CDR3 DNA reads TGTGCCAGCAGTTTGACTAGCGGGGGGGCCAAGGTGTCGATCTTC.